The 8 T cell receptor beta chains below come from one sample, sequenced in a study of radiation and T cells in renal cell carcinoma. TCRdb's copy holds only in-frame clones and misses some; the assay was immunoSEQ multiplex PCR. The table lists some 75,000 clones, 82% of them singletons. Time point here: blood 2 weeks post-SBRT. Sample treatment: 15 Gy SBRT to primary tumor, nephrectomy 4 weeks later. This material consisted of blood, taken from a patient whose treatment included radiotherapy and nephrectomy. These receptors originate from a man aged 55 to 70 with renal cell carcinoma.

CDR3 DNA: TGTGCCAGCATCGGATTGGGCACAGATACGCAGTATTTT. Residues: CASIGLGTDTQYF. This sequence joins TRBV2 and TRBJ2-3; no firm D call. The CDR3 consists of 13 residues. CDR1 is SNHLY, CDR2 FYNNEI, per germline. V lost 7 bases and J lost 1, with 9 bases in between.

This clone has a single count. V is TRBV30 and J is TRBJ2-3; tentative D call: TRBD1 (5 bases). CDR3 length equals 13 residues. Germline V gives CDR1 GTSNPN, CDR2 SVGIG (reference sequence). Trimming stripped 1 base from V and 1 base from J, with 6 bases between. CDR3 coding DNA: TGTGCCTGGAGTGAGGGGCGCACAGATACGCAGTATTTT. Protein: CAWSEGRTDTQYF.

This rearrangement joins TRBV7-9 to TRBJ2-5; D not resolved. Germline loops: CDR1 SEHNR, CDR2 FQNEAQ (reference sequence). There are 13 residues in the CDR3. V lost 5 bases and J 4 bases, leaving 11 bases between the germline ends. The CDR3, as DNA: TGTGCCAGCAGCCCCCCCTTGGGAGAGACCCAGTACTTC. It is translated as CASSPPLGETQYF.

V usage is TRBV9 and J usage is TRBJ2-3, with D unresolved. Germline V gene sequence: CDR1 SGDLS, CDR2 YYNGEE. The CDR3 spans 13 residues. V shed 2 bases and J shed 0 bases, with 4 bases lying between them. CDR3 loop: CASSVTSTDTQYF. CDR3 nucleotide sequence: TGTGCCAGCAGCGTTACTAGCACAGATACGCAGTATTTT.

The J gene is TRBJ1-5, the V gene TRBV27; 8 nucleotides match TRBD1. CDR3 length: 14 amino acids. CDR1 is MNHEY, CDR2 SMNVEV, per germline (reference sequence). The V and J ends lost 5 bases and 7 bases, in that order; junction bases with no gene match: 7. The CDR3 coding sequence is TGTGCCAGCAGTCTAAACAGGGGGGGACAGCCCCAGCATTTT. Translated, it gives CASSLNRGGQPQHF.

The chain is built from TRBV2 and TRBJ2-7; D is possibly TRBD2 (6 bases). The germline V and J ends were trimmed by 1 base and 2 bases, with 12 bases remaining between them. Germline V gene lookup returns CDR1 SNHLY and CDR2 FYNNEI. This CDR3 has 15 amino acids. CDR3 sequence reads: CASSEGLAETYEQYF. The CDR3 coding sequence is TGTGCCAGCAGTGAAGGATTAGCGGAGACCTACGAGCAGTACTTC. The entire variable domain, with the rest obtained from reference TRBV2 and TRBJ2-7, is as follows: EPEVTQTPSHQVTQMGQEVILRCVPISNHLYFYWYRQILGQKVEFLVSFYNNEISEKSEIFDDQFSVERPDGSNFTLKIRSTKLEDSAMYFCASSEGLAETYEQYFGPGTRLTVT.

This clone has just a few counts. This sequence joins TRBV10-3 and TRBJ1-1, with D possibly matching TRBD1 (5 bases). Per germline, CDR1 ENHRY and CDR2 SYGVKD. Trimming took off 2 bases at V and 11 bases at J, with 9 bases between the two ends. The CDR3 is 11 residues long. Here the CDR3 reads CAISETGDAFF. CDR3 nucleotides: TGTGCCATCAGTGAGACGGGGGACGCTTTCTTT.

CDR3 protein: CASSGFTGVGEKLFF. CDR3 bases: TGTGCCAGCAGTGGTTTTACAGGGGTGGGTGAAAAACTGTTTTTT. The chain links TRBV25-1 to TRBJ1-4, with 7 bases lining up with TRBD1. Trimming cost V 4 bases and J 7 bases; bases outside gene matches: 9. Per germline, CDR1 MGHDK and CDR2 SYGVNS. There are 15 residues in the CDR3.